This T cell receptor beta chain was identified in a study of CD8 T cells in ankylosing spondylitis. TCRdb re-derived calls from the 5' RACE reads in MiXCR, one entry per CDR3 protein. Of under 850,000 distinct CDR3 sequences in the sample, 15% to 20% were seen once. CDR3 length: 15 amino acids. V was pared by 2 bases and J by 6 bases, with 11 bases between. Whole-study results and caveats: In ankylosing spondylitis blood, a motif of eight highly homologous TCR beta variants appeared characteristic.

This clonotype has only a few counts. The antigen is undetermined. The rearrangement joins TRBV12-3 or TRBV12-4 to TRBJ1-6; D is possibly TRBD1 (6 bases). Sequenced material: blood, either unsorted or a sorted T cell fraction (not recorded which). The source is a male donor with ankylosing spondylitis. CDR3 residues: CASSLLEGGNSPLHF. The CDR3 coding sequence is TGTGCCAGCAGTTTATTGGAAGGGGGTAATTCACCCCTCCACTTT.